A selection of T cell receptor beta chains follows, all from one sample in a study of blood T cell repertoires in COVID-19. Clones were sequenced by immunoSEQ multiplex PCR, and TCRdb holds only the in-frame ones, with some missing. The profile shows around 90,000 clones, more than 80% of them singletons. The sequenced sample consisted of peripheral blood. These receptors were collected from a human donor in a cohort sampled during active COVID-19. CDR3s include the opening cysteine and the closing phenylalanine or tryptophan. D genes are given only for firm matches. Size values are once, few and many counts, or a class for expanded clones, and some rows have none.

size | J | V | D | CDR3 | DNA
. | TRBJ1-3 | TRBV5-1 | . | CASSLRDTTGNTIYF | TGCGCCAGCAGCTTACGGGACACTACTGGAAACACCATATATTTT
. | TRBJ2-1 | TRBV3-1/TRBV3-2 | . | CASSFYSGFDEQFF | TGTGCCAGCAGCTTTTATTCAGGCTTCGATGAGCAGTTCTTC
. | TRBJ1-5 | TRBV11-2 | . | CASSPTGTSNQPQHF | TGTGCCAGCAGCCCTACAGGGACGAGCAATCAGCCCCAGCATTTT
. | TRBJ2-1 | TRBV11-2 | TRBD2 | CASSPGTRYNEQFF | TGTGCCAGCAGCCCCGGGACTAGGTACAATGAGCAGTTCTTC
once | TRBJ2-3 | TRBV9 | TRBD2 | CASSHGLETDTQYF | TGTGCCAGCAGCCACGGACTAGAGACAGATACGCAGTATTTT
. | TRBJ2-7 | TRBV7-2 | TRBD1 | CASSSTGGYEQYF | TGTGCCAGCAGCTCCACAGGGGGATACGAGCAGTACTTC
. | TRBJ2-1 | TRBV5-1 | TRBD2 | CASSLVNGGAGEQFF | TGCGCCAGCAGCTTGGTAAACGGGGGGGCTGGTGAGCAGTTCTTC
. | TRBJ2-7 | TRBV2 | . | CASKRTNPYEQYF | TGTGCCAGCAAGAGGACTAACCCCTACGAGCAGTACTTC
. | TRBJ1-2 | TRBV2 | . | CASSNSYYGYTF | TGTGCCAGCAGCAACAGCTACTATGGCTACACCTTC
. | TRBJ1-2 | TRBV25-1 | . | CASSEWLPGGYTF | TGTGCCAGCAGTGAATGGTTGCCGGGTGGCTACACCTTC
. | TRBJ2-1 | TRBV4-1 | . | CASSLWSSGGEQFF | TGCGCCAGCAGCCTATGGTCCTCCGGGGGTGAGCAGTTCTTC
. | TRBJ2-1 | TRBV20-1 | TRBD1 | CSASRPTGSGNEQFF | TGCAGTGCTAGTAGACCGACAGGGTCGGGCAATGAGCAGTTCTTC
. | TRBJ2-2 | TRBV9 | . | CASKKDFNTGELFF | TGTGCCAGCAAGAAAGACTTTAACACCGGGGAGCTGTTTTTT
. | TRBJ2-2 | TRBV30 | . | CACDPLGGQTGELFF | TGTGCCTGCGATCCCCTCGGAGGGCAGACCGGGGAGCTGTTTTTT
. | TRBJ2-7 | TRBV28 | . | CASSRLSFLVNSYEQYF | TGTGCCAGCAGTAGACTATCATTTCTGGTCAACTCCTACGAGCAGTACTTC
. | TRBJ2-5 | TRBV5-4 | TRBD2 | CASSLGLAGETQYF | TGTGCCAGCAGCTTAGGACTAGCGGGTGAGACCCAGTACTTC
. | TRBJ2-2 | TRBV7-2 | . | CASSLHGGAAGELFF | TGTGCCAGCAGCTTACACGGGGGAGCGGCCGGGGAGCTGTTTTTT
. | TRBJ1-6 | TRBV24-1 | TRBD1 | CATSDLEWDRSLFHSYNSPLHF | TGTGCCACCAGTGATTTGGAATGGGACAGGTCCCTATTTCACTCCTATAATTCACCCCTCCACTTT
. | TRBJ1-1 | TRBV30 | TRBD1 | CAWSVQQGYTEAFF | TGTGCCTGGAGTGTACAACAGGGGTACACTGAAGCTTTCTTT
. | TRBJ2-4 | TRBV27 | TRBD1 | CASSDRDQAKNIQYF | TGTGCCAGCTCGGACAGGGACCAGGCCAAAAACATTCAGTACTTC
. | TRBJ1-1 | TRBV7-3 | . | CASSLSGGRGEAFF | TGTGCCAGCAGCTTATCCGGGGGGCGCGGGGAAGCTTTCTTT
. | TRBJ1-2 | TRBV19 | . | CASSLSPDSWRLRGYTF | TGTGCCAGTAGTCTTTCCCCGGACAGTTGGCGTCTTCGAGGCTACACCTTC
many | TRBJ1-2 | TRBV7-9 | . | CASSSDKLYGYTF | TGTGCCAGCAGCTCTGACAAATTATATGGCTACACCTTC
few | TRBJ1-6 | TRBV7-6 | . | CASSLGTSSYNSPLHF | TGTGCCAGCAGCTTAGGAACTAGCTCCTATAATTCACCCCTCCACTTT
. | TRBJ1-2 | TRBV7-2 | . | CASSLGVSAGPYGYTF | TGTGCCAGCAGCTTAGGGGTTTCGGCAGGGCCCTATGGCTACACCTTC
. | TRBJ1-4 | TRBV5-6 | . | CASSLRMAGVNEKLFF | TGTGCCAGCAGCTTGCGGATGGCAGGGGTTAATGAAAAACTGTTTTTT
few | TRBJ2-3 | TRBV28 | TRBD2 | CASSLRRGGTLLLGDTQYF | TGTGCCAGCAGTTTAAGGCGGGGGGGTACTCTTTTATTAGGAGATACGCAGTATTTT
. | TRBJ2-7 | TRBV7-2 | TRBD1 | CASSTPRPGQGHEQYF | TGTGCCAGCAGCACTCCCCGACCGGGACAGGGCCACGAGCAGTACTTC
. | TRBJ2-7 | TRBV6-5 | TRBD2 | CASSLGLDLYEQYF | TGTGCCAGCAGTTTGGGACTAGATCTCTACGAGCAGTACTTC
. | TRBJ1-6 | TRBV5-1 | . | CASSLGRNNSPLHF | TGCGCCAGCAGCTTGGGCAGGAATAATTCACCCCTCCACTTT
. | TRBJ2-3 | TRBV24-1 | TRBD1 | CATSETDRATDTQYF | TGTGCCACCAGTGAAACGGACAGGGCCACAGATACGCAGTATTTT
. | TRBJ1-1 | TRBV7-9 | . | CASSLMDSMGEAFF | TGTGCCAGCAGCCTAATGGACAGCATGGGTGAAGCTTTCTTT
. | TRBJ1-1 | TRBV11-2 | . | CASLAVNTEAFF | TGTGCCAGCTTGGCGGTGAACACTGAAGCTTTCTTT
. | TRBJ1-5 | TRBV28 | . | CASGGPGGGRGNQPQHF | TGTGCCAGCGGCGGGCCCGGGGGGGGAAGGGGCAATCAGCCCCAGCATTTT
. | TRBJ2-5 | TRBV5-1 | TRBD1 | CASSLTPTGGETQYF | TGCGCCAGCAGCCTAACGCCGACAGGGGGAGAGACCCAGTACTTC
. | TRBJ1-1 | TRBV5-1 | TRBD1 | CASSVQGFTEAFF | TGCGCCAGCAGCGTACAGGGGTTCACTGAAGCTTTCTTT
. | TRBJ2-5 | TRBV19 | TRBD1 | CASSIKTGARGETQYF | TGTGCCAGTAGTATAAAGACAGGGGCCCGGGGAGAGACCCAGTACTTC
few | TRBJ1-1 | TRBV11-2 | . | CASSFNRVNTEAFF | TGTGCCAGCAGCTTTAACAGGGTGAACACTGAAGCTTTCTTT
once | TRBJ1-1 | TRBV5-1 | . | CASSLEGGNTEAFF | TGCGCCAGCAGCTTGGAAGGGGGGAACACTGAAGCTTTCTTT
. | TRBJ2-1 | TRBV6-5 | . | CASSYGLGGAYNEQFF | TGTGCCAGCAGTTACGGCCTGGGCGGGGCCTACAATGAGCAGTTCTTC
. | TRBJ1-2 | TRBV7-3 | . | CASSLNWERYGYTF | TGTGCCAGCAGCTTAAATTGGGAGAGGTATGGCTACACCTTC
. | TRBJ1-1 | TRBV11-3 | TRBD1 | CASSFGTGNTEAFF | TGTGCCAGCAGCTTTGGGACAGGAAACACTGAAGCTTTCTTT
. | TRBJ1-6 | TRBV30 | . | CARRHRDNSPLHF | TGTGCCCGGAGACATCGGGATAATTCACCCCTCCACTTT
. | TRBJ2-2 | TRBV9 | . | CASSVAGSAGIGELFF | TGTGCCAGCAGCGTAGCGGGGTCGGCCGGTATCGGGGAGCTGTTTTTT
. | TRBJ2-3 | TRBV6-5 | TRBD1 | CASSPGTGNTDTQYF | TGTGCCAGCAGTCCCGGGACAGGAAACACAGATACGCAGTATTTT
. | TRBJ2-7 | TRBV11-2 | . | CASSLVPQGRYEQYF | TGTGCCAGCAGCTTAGTCCCACAGGGACGCTACGAGCAGTACTTC
many | TRBJ1-3 | TRBV11-2 | . | CASSPVSTGNTIYF | TGTGCCAGCAGCCCGGTATCCACGGGAAACACCATATATTTT
few | TRBJ2-1 | TRBV2 | TRBD1 | CASAWDRDNEQFF | TGTGCCAGCGCGTGGGACAGGGACAATGAGCAGTTCTTC
. | TRBJ1-1 | TRBV27 | . | CASRHRLGHTEAFF | TGTGCCAGCAGGCATCGGTTGGGGCACACTGAAGCTTTCTTT
. | TRBJ1-2 | TRBV2 | . | CASSEWGVGYTF | TGTGCCAGCAGTGAATGGGGCGTGGGCTACACCTTC
few | TRBJ2-5 | TRBV2 | TRBD1 | CASAGTGRETQYF | TGTGCCAGCGCCGGGACAGGGCGAGAGACCCAGTACTTC
. | TRBJ2-7 | TRBV5-4 | TRBD2 | CASSTGGRYEQYF | TGTGCCAGCTCAACGGGGGGGCGTTACGAGCAGTACTTC
few | TRBJ2-3 | TRBV5-1 | TRBD2 | CASSPALAGGGDTQYF | TGCGCCAGCAGCCCGGCCCTCGCGGGGGGGGGAGATACGCAGTATTTT
. | TRBJ2-1 | TRBV9 | TRBD2 | CASSVGLAGGYEQFF | TGTGCCAGCAGCGTAGGGCTAGCGGGGGGCTATGAGCAGTTCTTC
. | TRBJ1-2 | TRBV7-9 | . | CASSLQAGAGYTF | TGTGCCAGCAGCTTACAGGCAGGGGCTGGCTACACCTTC
. | TRBJ1-6 | TRBV5-5 | TRBD1 | CASTGQGSSYNSPLHF | TGTGCCAGCACAGGACAGGGTAGCTCCTATAATTCACCCCTCCACTTT
. | TRBJ1-2 | TRBV28 | TRBD1 | CASTSGQGGGYTF | TGTGCCAGCACTTCCGGACAGGGTGGTGGCTACACCTTC